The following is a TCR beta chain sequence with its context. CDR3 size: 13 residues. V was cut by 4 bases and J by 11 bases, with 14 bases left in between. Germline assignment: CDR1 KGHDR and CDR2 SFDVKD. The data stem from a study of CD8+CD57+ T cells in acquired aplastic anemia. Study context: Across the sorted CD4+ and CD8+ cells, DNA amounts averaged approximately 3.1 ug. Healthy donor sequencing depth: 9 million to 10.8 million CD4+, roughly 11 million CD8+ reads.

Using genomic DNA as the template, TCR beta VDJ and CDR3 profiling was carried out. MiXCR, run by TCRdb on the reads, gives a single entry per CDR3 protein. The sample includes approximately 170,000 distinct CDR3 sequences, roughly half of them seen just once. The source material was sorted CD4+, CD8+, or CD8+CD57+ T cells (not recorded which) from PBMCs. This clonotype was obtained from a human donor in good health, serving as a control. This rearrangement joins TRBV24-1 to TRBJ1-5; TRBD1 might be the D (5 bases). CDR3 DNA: TGTGCCACCAGTGACTGGGACGGGCAGGCCCAGCATTTT. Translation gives CATSDWDGQAQHF.